The present TCR beta chain was sequenced within a study of cytomegalovirus exposure and HLA in healthy donors. V lost 6 bases and J lost 4; bases outside the gene matches: 11. The CDR3 covers 15 residues. Germline CDR1 and CDR2: MNHEY and SVGAGI. The PCR ran on 60 Vbeta and 13 Jbeta primers. Produced via immunoSEQ multiplex PCR; TCRdb's table is partial and in-frame only. In the table there are around 200,000 clones, approximately 80% of which are singletons. This receptor was obtained from a woman between 50 and 59 years old in good health and CMV-seropositive. The chain is built from TRBV6-5 and TRBJ2-5; 7 bases are a match to TRBD1. Sequencing used PBMCs. The CDR3 nucleotides are TGTGCCAGCAGCCCCGACAGGGCCCTTCCAGAGACCCAGTACTTC. This codes for CASSPDRALPETQYF.